This TCR beta chain came from a study of human T cells and chemical hapten exposure. This clonotype was detected a few times. This CDR3 region has 13 residues. With 3 bases removed from V and 9 bases from J, the gap between germline ends came to 14 bases. Germline V CDR1 and CDR2: MDHEN, SYDVKM. Extraction yielded total RNA from whole blood (unfractionated). Per the original data handling: Samples ranged from about 20,000 to 750,000 TCRs, with a median of 95,638. TCRdb re-derived calls from the 5' RACE reads in MiXCR, one entry per CDR3 protein. Here the V and J calls rest on TCRdb's processing, not on the authors' analysis. The data show 70,000 to 85,000 distinct CDR3 sequences, 15% seen once.

This clonotype originated in a female donor in good health. The chain has TRBV28 and TRBJ1-1; D is unresolved. CDR3 sequence: CASSFSLRNKAFF. CDR3 DNA sequence: TGTGCCAGCAGTTTCTCACTTCGGAACAAAGCTTTCTTT.